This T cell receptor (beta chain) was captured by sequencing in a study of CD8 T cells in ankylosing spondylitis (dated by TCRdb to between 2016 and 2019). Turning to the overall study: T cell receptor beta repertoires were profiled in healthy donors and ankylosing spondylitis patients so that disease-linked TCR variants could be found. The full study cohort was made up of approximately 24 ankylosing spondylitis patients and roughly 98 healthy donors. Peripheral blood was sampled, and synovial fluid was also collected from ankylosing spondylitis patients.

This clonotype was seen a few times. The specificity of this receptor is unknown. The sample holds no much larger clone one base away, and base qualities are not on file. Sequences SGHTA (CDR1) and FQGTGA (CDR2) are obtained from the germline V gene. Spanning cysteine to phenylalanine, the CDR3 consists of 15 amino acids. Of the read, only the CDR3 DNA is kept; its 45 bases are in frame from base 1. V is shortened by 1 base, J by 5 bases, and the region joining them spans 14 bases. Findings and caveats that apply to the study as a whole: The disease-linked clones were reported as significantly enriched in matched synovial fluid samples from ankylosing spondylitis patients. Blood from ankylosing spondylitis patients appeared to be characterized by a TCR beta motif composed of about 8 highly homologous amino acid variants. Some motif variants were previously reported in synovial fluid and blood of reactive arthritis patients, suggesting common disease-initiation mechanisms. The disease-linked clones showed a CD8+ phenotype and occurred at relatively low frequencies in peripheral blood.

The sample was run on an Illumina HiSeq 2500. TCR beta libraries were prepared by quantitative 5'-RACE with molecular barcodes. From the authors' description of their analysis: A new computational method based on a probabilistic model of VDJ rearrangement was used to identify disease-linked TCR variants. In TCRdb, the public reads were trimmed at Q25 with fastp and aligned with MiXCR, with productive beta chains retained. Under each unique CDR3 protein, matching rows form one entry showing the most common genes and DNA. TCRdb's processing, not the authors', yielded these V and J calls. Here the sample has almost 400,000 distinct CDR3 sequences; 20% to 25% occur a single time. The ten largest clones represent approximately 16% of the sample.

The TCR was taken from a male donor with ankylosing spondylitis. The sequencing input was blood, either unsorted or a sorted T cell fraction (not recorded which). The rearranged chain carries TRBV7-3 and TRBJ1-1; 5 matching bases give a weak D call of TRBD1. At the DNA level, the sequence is TGTGCCAGCAGCTTAAACGGGGGATCGCGGACTGAAGCTTTCTTT. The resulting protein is CASSLNGGSRTEAFF.